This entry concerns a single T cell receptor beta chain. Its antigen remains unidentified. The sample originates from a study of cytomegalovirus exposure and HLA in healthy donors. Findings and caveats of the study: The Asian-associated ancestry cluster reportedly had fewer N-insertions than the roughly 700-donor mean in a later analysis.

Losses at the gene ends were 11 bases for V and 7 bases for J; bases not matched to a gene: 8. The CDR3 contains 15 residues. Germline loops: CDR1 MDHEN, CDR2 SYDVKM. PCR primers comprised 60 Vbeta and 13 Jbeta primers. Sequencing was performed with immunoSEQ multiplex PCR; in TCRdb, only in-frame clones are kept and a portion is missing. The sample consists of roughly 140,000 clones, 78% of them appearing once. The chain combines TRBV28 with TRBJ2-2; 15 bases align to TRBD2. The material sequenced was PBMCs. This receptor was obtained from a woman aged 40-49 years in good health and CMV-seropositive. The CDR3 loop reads CASRGLAGGGGELFF. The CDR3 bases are TGTGCCTCCCGGGGACTAGCGGGAGGCGGCGGGGAGCTGTTTTTT.